This T cell receptor (beta chain) derives from a study of blood T cell repertoires in COVID-19. About the study: Whether acute or convalescent, the COVID-19 samples came from the United States, Italy and Spain. PBMCs, B-cell-depleted T cells, or T cells were the source of the cDNA or gDNA that made up the material.

Authors' methods: Estimation of nucleated cell counts relied on the amplification of reference gene primers. The repertoire was sequenced with immunoSEQ multiplex PCR; TCRdb's copy has only in-frame clones and lacks some. That table gives V, J and clone size, and the DNA gave D and trimming. The table records about 210,000 clones, about four fifths of them present only once. V gave up 0 bases and J gave up 4 bases; unmatched junction bases: 5. Germline CDR1 GTSNPN, CDR2 SVGIG (reference sequence). CDR3 length equals 16 residues. The sequence was obtained from a man aged 45-65 years with active or convalescent COVID-19. Sequencing was done on a sample of peripheral blood. J is TRBJ2-2 and V is TRBV30; TRBD2 agrees at 10 bases. As DNA, the CDR3 is TGTGCCTGGAGTGTACTAGCGGGGTTGGGCACCGGGGAGCTGTTTTTT. Protein product: CAWSVLAGLGTGELFF.